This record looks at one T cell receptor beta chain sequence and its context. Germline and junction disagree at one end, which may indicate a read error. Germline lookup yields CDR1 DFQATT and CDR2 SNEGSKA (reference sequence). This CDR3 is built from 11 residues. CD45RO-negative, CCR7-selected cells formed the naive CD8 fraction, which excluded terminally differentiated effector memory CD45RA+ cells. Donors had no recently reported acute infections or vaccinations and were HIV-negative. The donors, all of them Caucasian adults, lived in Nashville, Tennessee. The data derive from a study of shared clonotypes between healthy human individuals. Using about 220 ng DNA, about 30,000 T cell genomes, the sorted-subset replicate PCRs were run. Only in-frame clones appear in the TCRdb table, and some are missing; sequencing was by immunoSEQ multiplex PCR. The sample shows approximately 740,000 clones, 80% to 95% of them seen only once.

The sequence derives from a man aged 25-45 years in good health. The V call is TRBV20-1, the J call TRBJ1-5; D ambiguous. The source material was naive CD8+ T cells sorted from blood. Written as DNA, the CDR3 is TGCAGTGCTAGAGACCGCCTAGGAGTATATTTT. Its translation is CSARDRLGVYF.